This section outlines one T cell receptor beta chain sequence together with its context. Sequencing was performed with immunoSEQ multiplex PCR; in TCRdb, only in-frame clones are kept and a portion is missing. In the table there are hundreds of thousands of clones, 88% of which are singletons. This CDR3 comprises 16 residues. Looked up from germline, CDR1 is SGHTA and CDR2 is FQGNSA. V gave up 1 base and J gave up 12 bases, with 21 bases separating them. This sample was taken from a study of blood T cell repertoires in COVID-19. Study-wide background: Samples taken during acute and convalescent COVID-19 were collected in the United States, Italy and Spain.

V usage is TRBV7-2 and J usage is TRBJ1-4; possible D gene TRBD1, 5 bases. This receptor was taken from a woman in her fifties or sixties who had recovered from COVID-19. Sequenced input: PBMCs or T cells enriched from blood (not recorded which). This CDR3 reads CASSLGPDHGSGELFF. DNA of the CDR3: TGTGCCAGCAGCTTAGGTCCTGACCACGGGTCGGGGGAACTGTTTTTT.